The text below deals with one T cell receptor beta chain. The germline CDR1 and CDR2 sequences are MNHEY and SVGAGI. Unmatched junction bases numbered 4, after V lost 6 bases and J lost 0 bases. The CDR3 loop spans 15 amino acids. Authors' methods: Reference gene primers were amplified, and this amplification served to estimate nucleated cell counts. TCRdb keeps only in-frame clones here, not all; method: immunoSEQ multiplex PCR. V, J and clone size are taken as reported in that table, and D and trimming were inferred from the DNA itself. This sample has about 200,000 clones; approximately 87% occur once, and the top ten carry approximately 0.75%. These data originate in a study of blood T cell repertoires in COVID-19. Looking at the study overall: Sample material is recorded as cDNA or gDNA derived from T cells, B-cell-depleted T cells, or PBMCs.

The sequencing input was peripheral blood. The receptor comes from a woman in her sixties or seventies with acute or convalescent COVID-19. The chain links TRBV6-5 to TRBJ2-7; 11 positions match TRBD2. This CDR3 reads CASRRSGRASYEQYF. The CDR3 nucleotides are TGTGCCAGCAGACGTAGCGGGAGGGCCTCCTACGAGCAGTACTTC.